Detailed here is one TCR beta chain. Its antigen is still unknown. Produced via immunoSEQ multiplex PCR; TCRdb's table is partial and in-frame only. Of tens of thousands of clones in the sample, roughly 85% were seen once. These data come from a study of T cell responses to AZD1222 COVID-19 vaccine. Study conclusions and caveats: CD4 TCRs covered the whole spike, strongest at regions 160-218 and 743-854. The sample set comprised mostly white British donors with more females, and clonal diversity was possibly underestimated.

With 5 bases removed from V and 3 bases from J, the gap between germline ends came to 20 bases. Germline V CDR1 and CDR2: SGHTA, FQGNSA. The CDR3 consists of 17 residues. This TCR was sampled from an adult who received the AZD1222 COVID-19 vaccine. The chain links TRBV7-2 to TRBJ1-5; tentatively, D is TRBD1 (6 bases). The specimen comprised peripheral blood, sampled 28 days after the second AZD1222 dose. The CDR3 bases are TGTGCCAGCAGCGCTGCAGAACCAGACAGGTTCAATCAGCCCCAGCATTTT. Its translation is CASSAAEPDRFNQPQHF. The complete variable domain, with remaining parts taken from reference TRBV7-2 and TRBJ1-5, reads GAGVSQSPSNKVTEKGKDVELRCDPISGHTALYWYRQSLGQGLEFLIYFQGNSAPDKSGLPSDRFSAERTGGSVSTLTIQRTQQEDSAVYLCASSAAEPDRFNQPQHFGDGTRLSIL.